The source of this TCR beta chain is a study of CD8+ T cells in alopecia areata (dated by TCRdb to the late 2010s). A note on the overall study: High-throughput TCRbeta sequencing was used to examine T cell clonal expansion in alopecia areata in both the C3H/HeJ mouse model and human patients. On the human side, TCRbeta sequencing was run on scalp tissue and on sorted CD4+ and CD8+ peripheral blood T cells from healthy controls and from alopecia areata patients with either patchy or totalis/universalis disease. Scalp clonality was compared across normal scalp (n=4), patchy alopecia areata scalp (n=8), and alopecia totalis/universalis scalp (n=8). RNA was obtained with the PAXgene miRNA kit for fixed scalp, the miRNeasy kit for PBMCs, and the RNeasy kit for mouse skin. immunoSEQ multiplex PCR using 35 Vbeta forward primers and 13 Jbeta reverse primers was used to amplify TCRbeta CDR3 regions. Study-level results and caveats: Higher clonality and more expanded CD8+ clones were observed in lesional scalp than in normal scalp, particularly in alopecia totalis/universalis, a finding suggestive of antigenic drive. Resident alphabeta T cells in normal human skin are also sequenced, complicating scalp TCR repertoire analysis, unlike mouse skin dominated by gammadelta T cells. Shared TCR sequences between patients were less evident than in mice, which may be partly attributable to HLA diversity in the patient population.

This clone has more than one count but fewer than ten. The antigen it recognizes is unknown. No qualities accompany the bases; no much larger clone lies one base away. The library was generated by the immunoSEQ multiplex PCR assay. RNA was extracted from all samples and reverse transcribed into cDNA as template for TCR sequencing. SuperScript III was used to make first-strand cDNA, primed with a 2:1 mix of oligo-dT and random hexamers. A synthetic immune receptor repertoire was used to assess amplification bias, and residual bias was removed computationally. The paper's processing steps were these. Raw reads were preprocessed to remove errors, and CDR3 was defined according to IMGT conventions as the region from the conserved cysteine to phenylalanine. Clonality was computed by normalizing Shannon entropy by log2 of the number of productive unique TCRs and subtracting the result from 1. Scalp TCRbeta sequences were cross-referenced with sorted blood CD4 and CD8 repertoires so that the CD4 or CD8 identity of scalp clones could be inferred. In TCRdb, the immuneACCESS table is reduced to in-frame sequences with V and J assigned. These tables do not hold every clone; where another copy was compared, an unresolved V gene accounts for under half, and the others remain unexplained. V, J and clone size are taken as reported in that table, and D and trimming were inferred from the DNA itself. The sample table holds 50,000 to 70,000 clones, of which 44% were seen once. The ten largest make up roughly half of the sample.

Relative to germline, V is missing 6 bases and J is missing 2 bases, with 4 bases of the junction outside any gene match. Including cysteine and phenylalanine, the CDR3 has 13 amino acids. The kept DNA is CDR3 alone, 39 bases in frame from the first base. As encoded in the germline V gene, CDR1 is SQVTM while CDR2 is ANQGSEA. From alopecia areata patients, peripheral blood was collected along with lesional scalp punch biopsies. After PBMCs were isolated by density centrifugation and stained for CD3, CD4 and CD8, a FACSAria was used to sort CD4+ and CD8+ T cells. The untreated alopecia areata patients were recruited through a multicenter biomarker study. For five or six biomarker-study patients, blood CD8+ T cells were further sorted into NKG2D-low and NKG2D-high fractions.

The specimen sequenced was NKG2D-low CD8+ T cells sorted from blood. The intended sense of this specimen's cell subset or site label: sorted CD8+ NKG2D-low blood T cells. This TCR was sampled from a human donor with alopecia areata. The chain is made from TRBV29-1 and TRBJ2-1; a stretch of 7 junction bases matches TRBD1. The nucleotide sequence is TGCAGCGTAGATGGGACAGCCTACAATGAGCAGTTCTTC. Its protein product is CSVDGTAYNEQFF.